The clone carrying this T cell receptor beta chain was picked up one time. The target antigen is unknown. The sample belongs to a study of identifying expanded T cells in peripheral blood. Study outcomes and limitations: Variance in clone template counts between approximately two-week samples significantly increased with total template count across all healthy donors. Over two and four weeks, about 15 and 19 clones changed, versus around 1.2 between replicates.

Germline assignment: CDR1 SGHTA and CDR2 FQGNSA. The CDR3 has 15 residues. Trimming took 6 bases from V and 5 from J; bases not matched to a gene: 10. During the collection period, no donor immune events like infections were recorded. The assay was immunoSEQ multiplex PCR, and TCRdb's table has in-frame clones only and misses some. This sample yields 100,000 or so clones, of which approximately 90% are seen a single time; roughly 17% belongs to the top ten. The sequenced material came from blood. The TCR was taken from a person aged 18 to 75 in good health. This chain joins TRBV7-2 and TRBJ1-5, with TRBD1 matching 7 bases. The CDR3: CASSPRQGVDQPQHF. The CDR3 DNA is TGTGCCAGCAGTCCTCGACAGGGTGTCGATCAGCCCCAGCATTTT.